This T cell receptor beta chain came from a study of blood T cell repertoires in COVID-19. Repertoires were generated with immunoSEQ multiplex PCR, while TCRdb's copy carries only in-frame clones and drops some. The data contain 75,000 or so clones, around nine tenths of them singletons. Germline V lookup: CDR1 SGHAT, CDR2 FQNNGV. This CDR3 is 15 amino acids long. Trimming at V came to 3 bases and at J to 1 base, leaving 1 base not matched to a gene. The chain combines TRBV11-2 with TRBJ2-1; 9 nucleotides align to TRBD1. The TCR originated in a woman older than 75 with active or convalescent COVID-19. Sequenced: peripheral blood. CDR3 in amino acids: CASSFDRGSYNEQFF. The CDR3, as DNA: TGTGCCAGCAGCTTCGACAGGGGGTCCTACAATGAGCAGTTCTTC.